This T cell receptor (beta chain) was recovered during a study of blood T cell repertoires in COVID-19 (dated by TCRdb to the early 2020s). Regarding the research as a whole: The collaborator samples originated in the United States, Italy and Spain and spanned the acute and convalescent phases of COVID-19. The prospective study material was composed of cDNA or gDNA derived from T cells, B-cell-depleted T cells, or PBMCs. The samples were drawn from two sources: the first 160 participants of the ongoing ImmuneRACE study, and 1,000 to 1,500 subjects contributed by 6 global collaborators. Where available, HLA class I and class II types were taken from metadata supplied by the sample provider and were not determined by assay-based typing. The repertoires were released in a freely available public database meant as a resource for research on the immune response to SARS-CoV-2. Deeply sampled blood TCRbeta repertoires from subjects exposed to, actively infected with, or recovered from COVID-19 were included in the dataset. Sample metadata almost always included a de-identified subject ID, COVID-19 status, age in years and sex. General findings and caveats noted by the study authors: Clinical and demographic metadata were provided uncurated, with the amount varying by source and participant.

TCRbeta CDR3 regions were amplified from genomic DNA by means of the immunoSEQ Assay, a bias-controlled multiplex PCR. The original methods were these. The number of nucleated cells in each sample was estimated by amplification of reference gene primers within the assay. To quantify the absolute abundance of each unique TCRbeta CDR3 rearrangement, sequence reads were collapsed and filtered. For each sample, productive Simpson clonality was calculated as the square root of Simpson's diversity index over productive rearrangements. As stored in TCRdb, this immuneACCESS dataset retains in-frame rearrangements with V and J assigned. A fraction of the clones does not appear; measured against another copy, unresolved V genes explain less than half of the discrepancy, and the remainder lacks a known reason. That table is the source of V, J and clone size, and D and trimming were worked out from the DNA. A total of about 130,000 clones appear in this sample, around nine tenths of them only once. Over 9.5% of the sample is held by the ten biggest clonotypes.

A note on this clone: Its target antigen remains unknown. No much larger clonotype is one base removed from it; base qualities were not supplied.

One collaborating source in Seattle enrolled patients during active infection and followed them longitudinally through the course of disease. The collaborating institutions used their own protocols to collect whole blood in K2EDTA tubes. Collaborator samples were shipped for TCRbeta analysis as frozen whole blood, isolated PBMCs, or DNA extracted from either sample type. The CDR3 contains 14 residues, cysteine and phenylalanine counted. CDR3 DNA is the only sequence kept; it has 42 bases, read in frame from the first base. The germline V gene (reference sequence) gives CDR1 as SEHNR and CDR2 as FQNEAQ. Relative to germline, V is missing 5 bases and J is missing 7 bases, with 8 bases of the junction outside any gene match.

The sequenced material came from peripheral blood. The V and J segments used are TRBV7-9 and TRBJ1-1; a stretch of 9 junction bases matches TRBD1. The clonotype was recovered from a woman between 65 and 79 years old with COVID-19, enrolled during active disease. The DNA sequence follows: TGTGCCAGCAGCCCAAACAGGGGGCGGGTTGAAGCTTTCTTT. It codes for CASSPNRGRVEAFF.